This T cell receptor (beta chain) was found in a study of cytomegalovirus exposure and HLA in healthy donors. This clone was recorded only once. 13 Jbeta primers and 60 Vbeta primers were used for the PCR. Data came from immunoSEQ multiplex PCR; TCRdb stores just in-frame clones and leaves some out. The sample contains some 270,000 clones, nearly 95% of which appear only once. The CDR3 is 15 amino acids. The germline V gene encodes CDR1 MGHDK and CDR2 SYGVNS. V lost 3 bases, J lost 4 bases, and 15 bases lay in between. The sequencing sample was made of PBMCs. The TCR comes from a girl aged 2-10 years in good health and CMV-seronegative. V usage is TRBV25-1 and J usage is TRBJ1-2, with D possibly matching TRBD1 (6 bases). The CDR3 coding sequence is TGTGCCAGCAGTGATTTGATTGGGGGCGGCTATGGCTACACCTTC. Its protein product is CASSDLIGGGYGYTF.